The 24 T cell receptor beta chains reported below all come from one sample, sequenced in a study of shared T cell receptors in the human thymus. The protocol was immunoSEQ multiplex PCR, while the TCRdb copy is restricted to in-frame clones and leaves out a portion. Here the sample spans approximately 730,000 clones, around 85% being singletons. The same data also contributed to another study, on human thymus T cells.

Material: thymocytes. All receptors come from a girl under three years old with a congenital heart defect.

The CDR3 DNA reads as TGTGCCAGCAACGGGGGGGACATTCAGTACTTC. Protein: CASNGGDIQYF. This rearrangement joins TRBV27 to TRBJ2-4; 8 bases line up with TRBD2. V shed 7 bases, J shed 8 bases, and the junction held 1 base outside the gene matches. The CDR3 is made up of 11 amino acids. Germline CDR1 is MNHEY and CDR2 is SMNVEV (reference sequence).

This chain connects TRBV2 to TRBJ1-1, with TRBD1 as a possible D gene (5 bases). The CDR3 has 13 amino acids. CDR1 is SNHLY and CDR2 is FYNNEI in the germline V gene. V lost 3 bases, J lost 11 bases, and 16 bases lay in between. The CDR3 loop reads CASSDALTASAFF. As DNA, the CDR3 is TGTGCCAGCAGTGACGCCCTGACAGCGTCGGCTTTCTTT.

This clone showed up just once. The V and J genes are TRBV27 and TRBJ2-3; TRBD2 agrees at 14 bases. The trim removed 5 bases at V and 0 bases at J, leaving 7 bases unmatched. The CDR3 is 18 residues long. Germline values: CDR1 MNHEY, CDR2 SMNVEV (reference sequence). The DNA of the CDR3 is TGTGCCAGCAGTCCCCGGACTAGCGGGGGGTGTAGCACAGATACGCAGTATTTT. It encodes CASSPRTSGGCSTDTQYF.

To note about this clone: This CDR3 is also generated by other DNA sequences in the sample. The V call is TRBV5-5, the J call TRBJ2-3, with 7 bases that match TRBD2. This CDR3 has 14 residues. V was clipped by 4 bases and J by 1 base; unmatched bases: 3. Germline CDR1 and CDR2: SGHKS and YYEKEE (reference sequence). The CDR3 reads CASSLGRGTDTQYF. The DNA of the CDR3 is TGTGCCAGCAGCCTGGGGAGGGGCACAGATACGCAGTATTTT.

The chain is built from TRBV2 and TRBJ2-7, with 10 nucleotides matching TRBD2. From germline, CDR1 is SNHLY and CDR2 FYNNEI. Losses at the gene ends were 7 bases for V and 2 bases for J; bases not matched to a gene: 14. This CDR3 has 17 residues. CDR3 in DNA: TGTGCCAGCACCGCCCCGGTAGCGGGGGGCCCCCCCTACGAGCAGTACTTC. Translating it yields CASTAPVAGGPPYEQYF. Using reference TRBV2 and TRBJ2-7 for the parts outside the CDR3, the full variable domain is EPEVTQTPSHQVTQMGQEVILRCVPISNHLYFYWYRQILGQKVEFLVSFYNNEISEKSEIFDDQFSVERPDGSNFTLKIRSTKLEDSAMYFCASTAPVAGGPPYEQYFGPGTRLTVT.

Only a few counts were recorded for this clone. This chain uses TRBV28 with TRBJ2-1; 8 bases are shared with TRBD1. Germline V gives CDR1 MDHEN, CDR2 SYDVKM. This CDR3 contains 15 residues. V dropped 6 bases and J dropped 2; count of bases not matched to a gene: 6. The CDR3 DNA sequence: TGTGCCAGCAGAACGGACAGGGAACCCTACAATGAGCAGTTCTTC. The encoded protein is CASRTDREPYNEQFF.

The genes are TRBV7-2 and TRBJ2-7, with 12 bases fitting TRBD2. Germline loops: CDR1 SGHTA, CDR2 FQGNSA. V shed 3 bases and J 10 bases; nucleotides not matched to a gene: 7. There are 14 residues in the CDR3. Here the CDR3 DNA reads TGTGCCAGCAGCTTTAAGCTAGCGGGGGGGCGCCAGTACTTC. This codes for CASSFKLAGGRQYF.

This clone has just a few counts. The chain is built from TRBV9 and TRBJ2-3; D remains unclear. The germline V and J ends were trimmed by 0 bases and 2 bases, with 10 bases remaining between them. This CDR3 is built from 15 residues. Germline assignment: CDR1 SGDLS and CDR2 YYNGEE. Here the CDR3 DNA reads TGTGCCAGCAGCGTAGAAACAACGTACACAGATACGCAGTATTTT. Protein: CASSVETTYTDTQYF.

The chain combines TRBV27 with TRBJ1-2, with TRBD1 matching over 9 bases. CDR1 and CDR2 (germline): MNHEY, SMNVEV (reference sequence). The CDR3 runs to 22 residues. With 1 base clipped from V and 4 bases from J, the junction kept 25 bases outside the gene matches. Here the CDR3 DNA reads TGTGCCAGCAGTTTATTCCCCGACCGACCCCCGGGACAGGGAGGAGGAGGCTATGGCTACACCTTC. Translating it yields CASSLFPDRPPGQGGGGYGYTF.

The chain recombines TRBV28 with TRBJ2-7; weak D call: TRBD2 (6 bases). The germline V and J ends were trimmed by 3 bases and 2 bases, with 17 bases remaining between them. The CDR3 length is 16 residues. Germline loops: CDR1 MDHEN, CDR2 SYDVKM. The CDR3 region is CASSFWVGGSPYEQYF. The CDR3 DNA sequence: TGTGCCAGCAGTTTTTGGGTTGGAGGGTCCCCCTACGAGCAGTACTTC. The complete variable domain, with remaining parts taken from reference TRBV28 and TRBJ2-7, reads DVKVTQSSRYLVKRTGEKVFLECVQDMDHENMFWYRQDPGLGLRLIYFSYDVKMKEKGDIPEGYSVSREKKERFSLILESASTNQTSMYLCASSFWVGGSPYEQYFGPGTRLTVT.

The chain links TRBV13 to TRBJ1-1, with unresolved D. V shed 5 bases and J shed 0 bases, with 10 bases lying between them. Germline assignment: CDR1 PRHDT and CDR2 FYEKMQ (reference sequence). This CDR3 contains 14 residues. The CDR3 DNA reads TGTGCCAGCAGCCCAACTAACCTGAACACTGAAGCTTTCTTT. Translating it yields CASSPTNLNTEAFF.

The chain carries TRBV11-3 and TRBJ1-2, with TRBD1 matching 9 bases. V was pared by 5 bases and J by 5 bases, with 24 bases of the junction left unmatched. Germline CDR1 and CDR2: SGHNT and YENEEA. This CDR3 comprises 20 residues. This chain's CDR3 is CASSRGQGVLIGNFRYGYTF. The DNA for the CDR3 is TGTGCCAGCAGCCGGGGACAGGGAGTCTTAATCGGTAACTTTCGGTATGGCTACACCTTC.

The chain combines TRBV2 with TRBJ1-2; D not certain. Germline loops: CDR1 SNHLY, CDR2 FYNNEI. V shed 3 bases and J shed 4 bases, with 6 bases lying between them. The CDR3 is made up of 12 amino acids. The CDR3 bases are TGTGCCAGCAGTGATACTGTCTATGGCTACACCTTC. As protein: CASSDTVYGYTF. The whole variable domain, remainder taken from reference TRBV2 and TRBJ1-2, is EPEVTQTPSHQVTQMGQEVILRCVPISNHLYFYWYRQILGQKVEFLVSFYNNEISEKSEIFDDQFSVERPDGSNFTLKIRSTKLEDSAMYFCASSDTVYGYTFGSGTRLTVV.

The chain joins TRBV10-2 to TRBJ1-5, with 10 bases that match TRBD1. The CDR3 length is 15 residues. V shed 2 bases and J 5 bases; nucleotides not matched to a gene: 3. Germline loops: CDR1 WSHSY, CDR2 SAAADI. DNA for the CDR3: TGCGCCAGCAGTGAGCCGGACAGGGGGGATCAGCCCCAGCATTTT. Translated: CASSEPDRGDQPQHF.

V and J are TRBV15 and TRBJ1-5, with 9 bases that match TRBD1. CDR3 length: 15 amino acids. V was clipped by 3 bases and J by 2 bases; unmatched bases: 2. Per germline, CDR1 LNHNV and CDR2 YYDKDF (reference sequence). This CDR3 reads CATSSTGGGNQPQHF. The CDR3 DNA reads as TGTGCCACCAGCAGTACAGGGGGCGGCAATCAGCCCCAGCATTTT.

The V call is TRBV5-6, the J call TRBJ1-2; no reliable D call. Trimming took off 1 base at V and 8 bases at J, with 9 bases between the two ends. The CDR3 is 12 residues long. Germline V gene lookup returns CDR1 SGHDT and CDR2 YYEEEE. CDR3 loop: CASSLRTRGYTF. CDR3 nucleotides: TGTGCCAGCAGCTTGCGAACGCGCGGCTACACCTTC.

A word on this clone: Other DNA sequences in the same sample also yield this CDR3. The chain carries TRBV5-5 and TRBJ1-4; 10 nucleotides line up with TRBD1. The CDR3 has 14 amino acids. Germline V CDR1 and CDR2: SGHKS, YYEKEE (reference sequence). With 3 bases clipped from V and 8 bases from J, the junction kept 4 bases outside the gene matches. The CDR3 region is CASSSRDRGEKLFF. The DNA for the CDR3 is TGTGCCAGCAGCTCCAGGGACAGGGGCGAAAAACTGTTTTTT.

The rearrangement joins TRBV5-1 to TRBJ1-3; possible D gene TRBD1, 5 bases. The CDR3 is made up of 19 amino acids. Germline V lookup: CDR1 SGHRS, CDR2 YFSETQ. V was clipped by 0 bases and J by 4 bases, with 23 bases between them. Here the CDR3 DNA reads TGCGCCAGCAGCTTGGTGTCCAGGGATAAGGACCAGAACGGAAACACCATATATTTT. Protein product: CASSLVSRDKDQNGNTIYF. Filled out from reference TRBV5-1 and TRBJ1-3, the complete variable domain reads KAGVTQTPRYLIKTRGQQVTLSCSPISGHRSVSWYQQTPGQGLQFLFEYFSETQRNKGNFPGRFSGRQFSNSRSEMNVSTLELGDSALYLCASSLVSRDKDQNGNTIYFGEGSWLTVV.

This chain connects TRBV10-2 to TRBJ2-5; 11 positions agree with TRBD1. Germline V gene lookup returns CDR1 WSHSY and CDR2 SAAADI. The CDR3 is 16 residues long. The V and J ends lost 4 bases and 2 bases, in that order; junction bases with no gene match: 6. CDR3 sequence: CASSGLWDRGQETQYF. CDR3 in DNA: TGCGCCAGCAGTGGATTATGGGACAGGGGGCAAGAGACCCAGTACTTC.

V usage is TRBV6-1 and J usage is TRBJ1-1; D not certain. Deletions cut 8 bases from V and 6 bases from J, with 16 bases between. Germline V lookup: CDR1 MNHNS, CDR2 SASEGT. The CDR3 loop spans 13 amino acids. This CDR3 is CASERLVCSEAFF. As DNA, the CDR3 is TGTGCCAGCGAAAGACTGGTTTGTTCTGAAGCTTTCTTT.

The gene calls are TRBV7-9 and TRBJ2-2; TRBD1 matches 7 bases. With V trimmed by 5 bases and J by 5 bases, 11 bases remained unmatched. This CDR3 region has 16 residues. The V gene's germline CDR1 is SEHNR and CDR2 FQNEAQ (reference sequence). The CDR3 DNA reads TGTGCCAGCAGCGCACAGGGGAAGATGAGAACCGGGGAGCTGTTTTTT. This gives the protein CASSAQGKMRTGELFF.

V and J are TRBV6-1 and TRBJ1-2, with a weak D call TRBD1 (5 bases). This CDR3 is built from 12 residues. Between the trimmed V and J ends, which lost 3 bases and 7 bases, there was a span of 9 bases. CDR1 MNHNS and CDR2 SASEGT come from the germline V gene. CDR3 nucleotide sequence: TGTGCCAGCAGTGACCCGGGACTTGGCTACACCTTC. As protein: CASSDPGLGYTF.

The chain has TRBV12-5 and TRBJ2-3, with TRBD2 identical over 16 bases. This CDR3 is 19 amino acids long. The V segment lost 2 bases and the J segment 2 bases; nucleotides outside the gene matches: 7. Looked up from germline, CDR1 is LGHNT and CDR2 is FRNRAP. Written as DNA, the CDR3 is TGTGCTAGTGGTTTGCCTGGGACTAGCGGGGGGGCCGACACAGATACGCAGTATTTT. This gives the protein CASGLPGTSGGADTDTQYF.

This chain connects TRBV19 to TRBJ2-2; D remains unclear. CDR1 is LNHDA, CDR2 SQIVND, per germline (reference sequence). The V end was cut by 5 bases, the J end by 6 bases, with 22 bases between. The CDR3 extends over 17 amino acids. The CDR3 region has the DNA TGTGCCAGTAGTGGCGGCAAGGCGGCCCCGGTCGCCGGGGAGCTGTTTTTT. Its protein product is CASSGGKAAPVAGELFF.